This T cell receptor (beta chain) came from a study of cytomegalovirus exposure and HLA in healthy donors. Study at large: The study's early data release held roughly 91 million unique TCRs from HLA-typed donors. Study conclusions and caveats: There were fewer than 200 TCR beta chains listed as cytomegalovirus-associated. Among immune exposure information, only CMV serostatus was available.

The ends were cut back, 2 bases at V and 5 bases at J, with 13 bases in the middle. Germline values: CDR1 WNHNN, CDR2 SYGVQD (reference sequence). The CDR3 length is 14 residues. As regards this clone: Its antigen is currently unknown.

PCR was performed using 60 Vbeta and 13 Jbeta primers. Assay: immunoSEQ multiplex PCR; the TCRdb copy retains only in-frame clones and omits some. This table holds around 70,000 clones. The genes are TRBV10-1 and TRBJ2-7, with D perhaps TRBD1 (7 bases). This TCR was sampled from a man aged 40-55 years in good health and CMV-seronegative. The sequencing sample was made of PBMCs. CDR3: CASSEPGQRDEQYF. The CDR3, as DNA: TGCGCCAGCAGTGAGCCGGGACAGCGGGACGAGCAGTACTTC.